A selection of T cell receptor beta chains follows, all from one sample in a study of T cell responses to AZD1222 COVID-19 vaccine. Generated by immunoSEQ multiplex PCR, the TCRdb table keeps only in-frame clones and is missing some. Of around 110,000 clones listed, about nine tenths were seen once; the top ten hold less than 9.5%. The specimen comprised peripheral blood, sampled 28 days after the second AZD1222 dose. These receptors originate from an adult who received the AZD1222 COVID-19 vaccine. Each CDR3 is given with its conserved first and last residue. Each record gives: V gene, clone size, CDR3 length, D gene, J gene, CDR3 DNA, CDR3 protein. The D gene is left open where the match is weak. Rows may omit the clone size; those that give it use once, few, many or a size class.

>TRBV10-3|few|14|TRBD1|TRBJ1-6
TGTGCCATCCACGGCGGGACAGAAAATTCACCCCTCCACTTT
CAIHGGTENSPLHF
>TRBV5-1|NA|11|NA|TRBJ2-7
TGCGCCAGCAGCCTAAACGTCGAGCAGTACTTC
CASSLNVEQYF
>TRBV12-5|once|22|TRBD1|TRBJ1-4
TGTGCTAGTGGTTTGGCCCACATCCTACAGGGGGCGACCAAGGCAACTAATGAAAAACTGTTTTTT
CASGLAHILQGATKATNEKLFF
>TRBV6-4|NA|15|TRBD2|TRBJ2-1
TGTGCCAGCAGTCAAGCGGGGGGTTCCTACAATGAGCAGTTCTTC
CASSQAGGSYNEQFF
>TRBV18|NA|15|TRBD1|TRBJ1-4
TGTGCCAGCTCACCCGAACAGGGGGCGATTGAAAAACTGTTTTTT
CASSPEQGAIEKLFF
>TRBV21-1|NA|16|NA|TRBJ1-5
TGTGCCAGCAGCAAAGCGTCCTTTTATAGCAATCAGCCCCAGCATTTT
CASSKASFYSNQPQHF
>TRBV7-2|NA|13|TRBD2|TRBJ2-7
TGTGCCAGCAGCTTACAGCGGGGGGGCGAGCAGTACTTC
CASSLQRGGEQYF
>TRBV4-3|NA|15|TRBD1|TRBJ2-7
TGCGCCAGCAGCCACGGGACAGGGGGCGCGTACGAGCAGTACTTC
CASSHGTGGAYEQYF
>TRBV15|NA|14|NA|TRBJ1-1
TGTGCCACCAGCGCCGGGAGTGTTTACACTGAAGCTTTCTTT
CATSAGSVYTEAFF
>TRBV2|NA|16|TRBD1|TRBJ1-2
TGTGCCAGCAGCCAAATTCAACAGGGGGCGGGCTATGGCTACACCTTC
CASSQIQQGAGYGYTF
>TRBV28|NA|15|TRBD2|TRBJ2-1
TGTGCCAGCAGGTCCCCGGCGGGGGGGGACAATGAGCAGTTCTTC
CASRSPAGGDNEQFF
>TRBV29-1|NA|14|TRBD1|TRBJ1-2
TGCAGCGTAACCGAAGGGACAGGGTACTATGGCTACACCTTC
CSVTEGTGYYGYTF
>TRBV21-1|NA|17|NA|TRBJ1-3
TGTGCCAGCAGCAAAGTCTGCGGGACAGGGGTGGGAAACACCATATATTTT
CASSKVCGTGVGNTIYF
>TRBV5-6|NA|14|TRBD1|TRBJ1-5
TGTGCCAGCAGCTCAGGGGGGAGTGTTCAGCCCCAGCATTTT
CASSSGGSVQPQHF
>TRBV2|NA|11|TRBD1|TRBJ1-1
TGTGCCAGAGGGGGCCGGGGAGAGGCTTTCTTT
CARGGRGEAFF
>TRBV7-2|NA|15|TRBD2|TRBJ2-7
TGTGCCAGCACCCTTATCGGGGGGGGGTCCTACGAGCAGTACTTC
CASTLIGGGSYEQYF
>TRBV7-8|NA|13|TRBD1|TRBJ1-4
TGTGCCAGCAGCTCCCGACTCGACAGGGAACTGTTTTTT
CASSSRLDRELFF
>TRBV6-5|medium-sized|15|NA|TRBJ1-1
TGTGCCAGCAGTTACTCTAGGCGAGGCGACACTGAAGCTTTCTTT
CASSYSRRGDTEAFF
>TRBV27|NA|13|NA|TRBJ2-2
TGTGCCAGCAGTTTAGGTTGGACCGGGGAGCTGTTTTTT
CASSLGWTGELFF
>TRBV4-1|NA|16|TRBD1|TRBJ1-4
TGCGCCAGCAGCCCCCTGGCCGGGGACAGTAATGAAAAACTGTTTTTT
CASSPLAGDSNEKLFF
>TRBV18|NA|13|NA|TRBJ2-5
TGTGCCAGCTCACCACTTGACGTGGAGACCCAGTACTTC
CASSPLDVETQYF
>TRBV19|NA|15|TRBD2|TRBJ2-2
TGTGCCAGTAGTTTACCTTGGGCGGGGGCCGGGGAGCTGTTTTTT
CASSLPWAGAGELFF
>TRBV7-9|once|15|NA|TRBJ2-1
TGTGCCAGCAGCCCCACGGGGTTCTCCTACAATGAGCAGTTCTTC
CASSPTGFSYNEQFF
>TRBV28|NA|13|NA|TRBJ2-7
TGTGCCAGCAGTTTGCATCTCTCCTACGAGCAGTACTTC
CASSLHLSYEQYF
>TRBV20-1|NA|11|NA|TRBJ2-1
TGCAGTGCCCTCGCATACAATGAGCAGTTCTTC
CSALAYNEQFF
>TRBV3-1/TRBV3-2|NA|20|TRBD2|TRBJ2-2
TGTGCCAGCAGCCAATTTGCCCCGACTAGCGGGGGCTTCAACACCGGGGAGCTGTTTTTT
CASSQFAPTSGGFNTGELFF
>TRBV7-2|NA|15|NA|TRBJ1-6
TGTGCCAGCAGCCCCCGGCCCCTACTCAATTCACCCCTCCACTTT
CASSPRPLLNSPLHF
>TRBV6-5|NA|13|NA|TRBJ2-1
TGTGCCAGCAGTTACTCCGCCGACAATGAGCAGTTCTTC
CASSYSADNEQFF
>TRBV5-1|NA|14|NA|TRBJ2-3
TGCGCCAGCAGTGGCGGACCCCAGACAGATACGCAGTATTTT
CASSGGPQTDTQYF
>TRBV6-5|NA|15|TRBD1|TRBJ1-2
TGTGCCAGCAGTTACTGGAACAGGGGGAACTATGGCTACACCTTC
CASSYWNRGNYGYTF
>TRBV19|NA|15|NA|TRBJ2-2
TGTGCCAGTAGCACCATTGAGGGGCGGGGCGGGGAGCTGTTTTTT
CASSTIEGRGGELFF
>TRBV27|NA|15|TRBD1|TRBJ1-2
TGTGCCAGCAGTCCAACTTGGGACAGACCTTATGGCTACACCTTC
CASSPTWDRPYGYTF
>TRBV5-1|few|15|NA|TRBJ2-2
TGCGCCAGCAGCTCGGACGGGGAGGCCACCGGGGAGCTGTTTTTT
CASSSDGEATGELFF
>TRBV27|NA|13|NA|TRBJ1-3
TGTGCCAGCAGACCGACAACTAGAAACACCATATATTTT
CASRPTTRNTIYF
>TRBV27|NA|15|TRBD1|TRBJ2-2
TGTGCCAGCAGTTTCTCGACAGGGAGAAGCGGGGAGCTGTTTTTT
CASSFSTGRSGELFF
>TRBV11-2|NA|15|NA|TRBJ2-2
TGTGCCAGCAGCGCCCAGGATGTGGGGAACGGGGAGCTGTTTTTT
CASSAQDVGNGELFF
>TRBV7-3|NA|15|TRBD2|TRBJ2-7
TGTGCCAGCAGCCCAACCGGGACTAACTCCTACGAGCAGTACTTC
CASSPTGTNSYEQYF
>TRBV5-1|NA|14|NA|TRBJ2-1
TGCGCCAGCAGCCCCACGGACAGTCGGAATGAGCAGTTCTTC
CASSPTDSRNEQFF
>TRBV13|once|14|TRBD1|TRBJ1-5
TGTGCCAGCAGCCGGACAGGGGTCAATCAGCCCCAGCATTTT
CASSRTGVNQPQHF
>TRBV10-3|once|14|NA|TRBJ1-1
TGTGCCATCAGTGAGTCGAGCAGGGTGTTTGAAGCTTTCTTT
CAISESSRVFEAFF
>TRBV30|NA|12|NA|TRBJ1-1
TGTGCCTGGAGTGTACGACGGAGACAAGCTTTCTTT
CAWSVRRRQAFF
>TRBV18|NA|16|NA|TRBJ2-4
TGTGCCAGCTCACCACCCCGACAGTTAGACGGTAACATTCAGTACTTC
CASSPPRQLDGNIQYF
>TRBV23-1|few|17|NA|TRBJ1-5
TGCGCCAGCAGTCAATTTGGACACCCCTATAGCAATCAGCCCCAGCATTTT
CASSQFGHPYSNQPQHF
>TRBV2|NA|16|TRBD1|TRBJ2-5
TGTGCCAGCAGGGCGACAGGGGGCTTCAGCGGAGAGACCCAGTACTTC
CASRATGGFSGETQYF
>TRBV4-1|NA|12|NA|TRBJ2-7
TGCGCCAGCAGCGGGCCACGGGGGTTGCAGTACTTC
CASSGPRGLQYF
>TRBV6-5|NA|12|NA|TRBJ1-6
TGTGCCAGCAGTTACTCGACTTCACCCCTCCACTTT
CASSYSTSPLHF
>TRBV19|NA|15|NA|TRBJ2-6
TGTGCCAGTAGTGGACAGCCCTCTGGGGCCAACGTCCTGACTTTC
CASSGQPSGANVLTF
>TRBV19|NA|15|NA|TRBJ2-2
TGTGCCAGTAGTACGGGAACTCCTTATACCGGGGAGCTGTTTTTT
CASSTGTPYTGELFF
>TRBV30|NA|12|NA|TRBJ1-6
TGTGCCTGGAGTAAGGGAATTACACCCCTCCACTTT
CAWSKGITPLHF
>TRBV19|NA|14|NA|TRBJ2-5
TGTGCCAGTAGTATGGACAGAGATCAAGAGACCCAGTACTTC
CASSMDRDQETQYF
>TRBV6-5|NA|15|NA|TRBJ1-5
TGTGCCAGCAGTTACTCGGAGGGATCTGGCCAGCCCCAGCATTTT
CASSYSEGSGQPQHF